This entry describes one T cell receptor beta chain. The PCR made use of 60 Vbeta and 13 Jbeta primers. The protocol was immunoSEQ multiplex PCR, while the TCRdb copy is restricted to in-frame clones and leaves out a portion. Here the sample spans 120,000 or so clones, approximately 80% being singletons. The data belong to a study of cytomegalovirus exposure and HLA in healthy donors. Germline values: CDR1 SGHTA, CDR2 FQGTGA. Losses at the gene ends were 5 bases for V and 6 bases for J; bases not matched to a gene: 8. This CDR3 comprises 16 residues. The rearrangement uses TRBV7-3 and TRBJ2-2, with 11 bases identical to TRBD1. Sequences were obtained from PBMCs. The receptor was derived from a female donor in good health and CMV-seropositive. CDR3 sequence: CASSRTGTGGSGELFF. DNA of the CDR3: TGTGCCAGCAGCCGTACTGGGACAGGGGGGTCCGGGGAGCTGTTTTTT.